This T cell receptor beta chain was sequenced for a study of T-cell reconstitution after alpha-beta-depleted transplantation in children. The TCRbeta library was prepared with unique molecular identifiers. MiXCR, applied by TCRdb to the PCR reads, yields one record per CDR3 protein. The sample contains about 400,000 distinct CDR3 sequences, roughly 20% of which appear only once. Many counts were recorded for this clonotype. The V and J ends lost 0 bases and 7 bases respectively, with 10 bases between them. In germline, CDR1 is SQVTM, CDR2 ANQGSEA. CDR3 length: 13 amino acids. This TCR came from a human donor who donated a stem cell graft to a child with acute myeloid leukemia. The J gene is TRBJ1-5, the V gene TRBV29-1; no firm D call. Source: PBMCs from the stem cell graft donor, taken from the stem cell graft. The CDR3 bases are TGCAGCGTTGAAGAAAACGAGGGACAGCCCCAGCATTTT. Translation gives CSVEENEGQPQHF.